This TCR beta chain originates from a study of cytomegalovirus exposure and HLA in healthy donors. Despite likely unrecorded immune exposures, the donors were nominally healthy at the time of sampling. 60 Vbeta and 13 Jbeta primers were used in PCR. Clones were read by immunoSEQ multiplex PCR, and TCRdb kept only the in-frame ones, dropping some. This repertoire comprises around 210,000 clones; its ten largest clones make up about 1%. This CDR3 is built from 13 residues. Trimming took off 11 bases at V and 4 bases at J, with 14 bases between the two ends. Germline assignment: CDR1 SNHLY and CDR2 FYNNEI. General study results and limits: Analysis was performed later, and it showed HLA-associated TCR beta chains to be more clonally expanded than equally common others.

Of note for this clone: Its antigen is not known.

The sequence derives from a woman in her twenties or thirties in good health and CMV-seropositive. The rearrangement joins TRBV2 to TRBJ1-4; no definite D call. Sequenced sample: PBMCs. The chain's CDR3 is CAAKREINEKLFF. The CDR3, as DNA: TGTGCCGCCAAGCGGGAGATTAATGAAAAACTGTTTTTT.